This TCR beta chain was recorded in a study of long-term antiretroviral therapy in people with HIV. This clone was counted once. Survey-level immunoSEQ v3.0 assays were run. The assay was immunoSEQ multiplex PCR, and TCRdb's table has in-frame clones only and misses some. The repertoire holds 20,000 to 30,000 clones, about 86% seen once, with roughly 15% in the top ten. The sequence came from a middle-aged man with HIV. The sequencing used unsorted PBMCs, collected 1.2 years after starting antiretroviral therapy.

DNA for the CDR3: TGTGCCAGCAGCTTTGGGGAGAGCATGAACACTGAAGCTTTCTTT. Its protein is CASSFGESMNTEAFF. The chain carries TRBV5-6 and TRBJ1-1; D call uncertain. CDR3 length: 15 residues. V lost 2 bases and J lost 0, with 11 bases in between. Germline V gene data show CDR1 as SGHDT and CDR2 as YYEEEE.